This T cell receptor delta chain emerged from a study of Vδ1+ human thymocytes. Study results and caveats: Highly polyclonal TRG and TRD repertoires with Gaussian CDR3 length distributions appeared in thymus.

In the case of this clone: What it recognizes is unknown.

Purity of the sorted Vdelta1+ thymocytes ranged from about 98% to 99.6%. The template was reverse-transcribed extracted RNA. Pooled V-gene forward primers with one constant-region reverse primer generated the CDR3 amplicons by multiplex PCR. TCRdb re-identified clones in the multiplex PCR reads via CATT. The data show about 55,000 delta-chain clones, 15% seen once. This CDR3 region has 25 residues. The germline V gene encodes CDR1 TSWWSYY and CDR2 QGS. Trimming stripped 6 bases from V and 0 bases from J, with 44 bases between. The sequence derives from a boy younger than two who had congenital heart surgery. The sequencing sample was made of Vdelta1+ gamma-delta thymocytes from the thymus. This sample's subset: FACS-sorted CD3+ TCRalphabeta- TCRVdelta1+ TCRVdelta2- thymocytes. The V gene is TRDV1, the J gene TRDJ1; D tentatively reads TRDD2 or TRDD3 (9 bases each). Here the CDR3 reads CALGCRLPTQSSWGYVGVYTDKLIF. The CDR3 region has the DNA TGTGCTCTTGGTTGTCGCCTTCCTACTCAATCGTCCTGGGGATACGTTGGAGTTTACACCGATAAACTCATCTTT.